This is a list of T cell receptor beta chains from one sample in a study of cytomegalovirus exposure and HLA in healthy donors. Clones were read by immunoSEQ multiplex PCR, and TCRdb kept only the in-frame ones, dropping some. The sample shows roughly 150,000 clones, roughly four fifths of them seen only once. Sequencing was done on a sample of PBMCs. The origin of the receptors is a woman in her thirties or forties in good health and CMV-seronegative. Both conserved end residues are trimmed from each CDR3. The order of the fields is V gene, J gene, clone size, CDR3 protein. Size is omitted from some rows. Given values are once, few, many or a class for expanded clones.

TRBV27,TRBJ2-1,-,ASSPRDRANNEQF
TRBV7-3,TRBJ2-1,once,ASSLSGSSYNEQF
TRBV19,TRBJ1-4,-,ASNQAPNEKLF
TRBV6-5,TRBJ2-1,few,ASSLAGGGNEQF
TRBV19,TRBJ2-7,-,ASSIELGATYEQY
TRBV7-6,TRBJ2-2,few,ASRIDRVGAGELF
TRBV4-2,TRBJ2-5,-,ASSQGLGREETQY
TRBV19,TRBJ1-1,few,ASRNMNTEAF
TRBV27,TRBJ2-5,-,ASSSVGPGETQY
TRBV6-1,TRBJ2-7,-,ASSEAGTGIYEQY
TRBV6-1,TRBJ2-7,-,AGQGNYEQY
TRBV11-3,TRBJ2-7,-,ASSNGLIYEQY
TRBV10-3,TRBJ1-1,-,AISEGQQMNTEAF
TRBV14,TRBJ2-1,-,ASSQDSGLAGRRNEQF
TRBV16,TRBJ2-7,-,ASSSRAGVSEQY
TRBV19,TRBJ1-2,-,ASSRQVSNGYT
TRBV6-6,TRBJ2-2,-,ASSSTGEDTGELF
TRBV29-1,TRBJ2-7,-,SVEEEAGGEQY
TRBV10-2,TRBJ2-2,-,ASRGLAATGELF
TRBV10-3,TRBJ2-7,-,ATERGLAYEQY